Below, 14 T cell receptor beta chains from the same sample are listed, as sequenced in a study of T cells after yellow fever vaccination. Via MiXCR, TCRdb re-called the 5' RACE reads, giving one row per CDR3 protein. The repertoire holds more than 200,000 distinct CDR3 sequences, with approximately 3.6% as singletons. This sample comprised PBMCs, obtained 15 days after the yellow fever booster vaccination. These receptors were obtained from a man between 18 and 29 years old who received the YFV17D yellow fever vaccine.

Worth noting for this clonotype: It may be a read error: a sequence one base away is much more abundant. The chain links TRBV20-1 to TRBJ1-2, with a weak D call TRBD1 (5 bases). The germline CDR1 and CDR2 sequences are DFQATT and SNEGSKA (reference sequence). Trimming cost V 2 bases and J 2 bases, with 18 bases left between them. The CDR3 runs 16 residues. The CDR3 sequence: CSARPATGLTNYGYTF. CDR3 in DNA: TGCAGTGCTAGACCCGCGACGGGACTTACCAACTATGGCTACACCTTC.

This clonotype was counted at least ten times. The V gene is TRBV6-2 or TRBV6-3, the J gene TRBJ2-6, with no clear D. CDR3 length: 15 amino acids. Germline V lookup: CDR1 MNHEY, CDR2 SVGEGT. V was clipped by 7 bases and J by 2 bases, with 12 bases between them. The CDR3 DNA reads as TGTGCCAGCACCCGGTATAAGGCTGGGGCCAACGTCCTGACTTTC. It codes for CASTRYKAGANVLTF.

As to this clonotype: Since a much larger clone is just one base distant, this may be a read error. The chain employs TRBV4-1 and TRBJ1-1; D uncertain. Trimming took 1 base from V and 10 from J, leaving 7 bases between them. CDR1 and CDR2 from the germline V gene are MGHRA and YSYEKL. There are 11 residues in the CDR3. CDR3 bases: TGCGCCAGCAGCCAAGGACCTGTAGCTTTCTTT. It is translated as CASSQGPVAFF.

The V gene is TRBV18, the J gene TRBJ2-1; possibly TRBD2 for D (6 bases). CDR3 length equals 16 residues. The ends were cut back, 3 bases at V and 4 bases at J, with 16 bases in the middle. CDR1 is KGHSH, CDR2 LQKENI, per germline. CDR3 nucleotide sequence: TGTGCCAGCTCACCGCCCAGGGCTAGCGCTTACAATGAGCAGTTCTTC. Its translation: CASSPPRASAYNEQFF.

Only a few counts were recorded for this clonotype. This sequence joins TRBV7-2 and TRBJ1-4; 11 bases match TRBD1. The CDR3 covers 16 residues. Germline CDR1 is SGHTA and CDR2 is FQGNSA. The V and J ends lost 5 bases and 8 bases, in that order; junction bases with no gene match: 10. The CDR3: CASSVDSGTGGEKLFF. As DNA, the CDR3 is TGTGCCAGCAGCGTCGACTCCGGGACAGGGGGAGAAAAACTGTTTTTT.

This sequence joins TRBV4-3 and TRBJ1-2, with a tentative D call TRBD1 (6 bases). The CDR3 covers 17 residues. Germline values: CDR1 LGHNA, CDR2 YSLEER. V lost 1 base, J lost 8 bases, and 23 bases lay in between. DNA of the CDR3: TGCGCCAGCAGCCAAGCCCCATCCCCGGGGGCTAGGGGGGGCTACACCTTC. Translation: CASSQAPSPGARGGYTF.

The chain has TRBV19 and TRBJ1-2; D remains unclear. This CDR3 has 13 residues. V was shortened by 3 bases and J by 1 base, with 6 bases between the two germline ends. Germline assignment: CDR1 LNHDA and CDR2 SQIVND (reference sequence). This CDR3 reads CASSMDINYGYTF. The CDR3 nucleotides are TGTGCCAGTAGTATGGATATTAACTATGGCTACACCTTC.

This clonotype has at least ten counts. The genes are TRBV10-3 and TRBJ1-2; 9 nucleotides agree with TRBD1. The CDR3 runs to 12 residues. CDR1 and CDR2 from the germline V gene are ENHRY and SYGVKD. Unmatched junction bases numbered 5, after V lost 8 bases and J lost 7 bases. CDR3 DNA sequence: TGTGCCATCCTACAGGGGGCAAGTGGCTACACCTTC. It is translated as CAILQGASGYTF.

This clonotype appeared many times. This sequence joins TRBV5-1 and TRBJ1-1; TRBD1 might be the D (5 bases). The length of the CDR3 is 14 residues. Per the germline V gene, CDR1 is SGHRS and CDR2 is YFSETQ. Trimming shortened V by 3 bases and J by 2 bases, and 11 bases separated the two germline ends. The DNA for the CDR3 is TGCGCCAGCAGCTGGGACGGGCCTAACACTGAAGCTTTCTTT. Translating it yields CASSWDGPNTEAFF.

This clonotype was observed at least ten times. The rearrangement uses TRBV5-1 and TRBJ1-1, with 8 bases lining up with TRBD1. The CDR3 sequence is 14 residues long. J lost 0 bases, V lost 4 bases, and 2 bases had no gene match. CDR1 is SGHRS, CDR2 YFSETQ, per germline. The CDR3 region is CASSMGQVNTEAFF. The CDR3, as DNA: TGCGCCAGCAGCATGGGACAGGTGAACACTGAAGCTTTCTTT.

This clonotype showed up many times. The V and J genes are TRBV29-1 and TRBJ1-2; a possible D gene is TRBD1 (6 bases). Germline-derived CDR1 and CDR2 are SQVTM and ANQGSEA. This CDR3 has 11 amino acids. With 2 bases removed from V and 12 bases from J, the gap between germline ends came to 13 bases. This CDR3 is CSVETGPLNTF. The CDR3 nucleotides read TGCAGCGTTGAAACAGGGCCCCTGAACACCTTC.

This rearrangement joins TRBV20-1 to TRBJ2-5, with unresolved D. Germline CDR1 and CDR2: DFQATT and SNEGSKA (reference sequence). Trimming removed 0 bases at V and 2 bases at J, with 13 bases between. The CDR3 is 15 amino acids. The CDR3 region is CSARDIRAGQETQYF. CDR3 nucleotides: TGCAGTGCTAGAGACATTCGCGCAGGTCAAGAGACCCAGTACTTC.

This clonotype was picked up many times. The chain is built from TRBV6-6 and TRBJ1-3; possibly TRBD1 for D (5 bases). Germline CDR1 MNHNY, CDR2 SVGAGI (reference sequence). Trimming left V 6 bases short and J 3 bases short, with 15 bases between. The CDR3 loop spans 15 amino acids. CDR3 DNA sequence: TGTGCCAGCAGCGACTCTGACAGTTTTGGAAACACCATATATTTT. It specifies CASSDSDSFGNTIYF.

This clonotype was counted a few times. V is TRBV9 and J is TRBJ2-3; tentatively, D is TRBD1 or TRBD2 (5 bases each). CDR1 SGDLS and CDR2 YYNGEE come from the germline V gene. The CDR3 covers 15 residues. The V gene lost 3 bases and the J gene lost 2 bases, with 13 bases spanning the gap. The CDR3 is CASSDDSDYTDTQYF. The CDR3 nucleotides read TGTGCCAGCAGCGACGACAGTGACTACACAGATACGCAGTATTTT.